Each of the 12 T cell receptor beta chains below was sequenced from the same sample in a study of shared clonotypes between healthy human individuals. Measured with immunoSEQ multiplex PCR; TCRdb has only the in-frame clones, and not every one. The table shows 110,000 or so clones, with over 65% occurring only once. The source material was memory CD8+ T cells sorted from blood. Subset specified: CD45RO+ cells pooled with CCR7-negative TemRA cells. Receptors were obtained from a woman in her twenties or thirties in good health.

The chain combines TRBV11-2 with TRBJ2-2; 9 nucleotides match TRBD2. CDR1 and CDR2 from the germline V gene are SGHAT and FQNNGV. J gave up 3 bases and V 5 bases, and 4 bases lay outside the gene matches. This CDR3 comprises 15 residues. CDR3 sequence reads: CASSPGLAYTGELFF. CDR3 DNA: TGTGCCAGCAGCCCGGGACTAGCATACACCGGGGAGCTGTTTTTT.

CDR3 in amino acids: CASSTGLNSLGQFF. The CDR3 DNA follows: TGTGCCAGCAGTACCGGACTAAATAGTCTGGGGCAGTTCTTC. The chain joins TRBV6-5 to TRBJ2-1, with D possibly TRBD2 on 6 matching bases. Per germline, CDR1 MNHEY and CDR2 SVGAGI. The CDR3 covers 14 residues. V shed 5 bases and J shed 12 bases, with 20 bases lying between them.

The chain uses TRBV2 and TRBJ1-2; no clear D. Germline V CDR1 and CDR2: SNHLY, FYNNEI. Trimming stripped 5 bases from V and 4 bases from J, with 17 bases between. The CDR3 is 15 residues long. The chain's CDR3 is CASSPGVQAFYGYTF. The CDR3 nucleotides read TGTGCCAGCAGTCCCGGAGTGCAGGCTTTCTATGGCTACACCTTC.

The gene calls are TRBV5-3 and TRBJ2-1, with TRBD2 identical over 12 bases. TRBV5-3 is flagged as an ORF with uncertain function. The CDR3 extends over 20 amino acids. V shed 4 bases, J shed 0 bases, and the junction held 14 bases outside the gene matches. CDR3 nucleotide sequence: TGTGCCAGAAGCCCCGCGACTAGCGGGAGAGGGATGCTCTCCTACAATGAGCAGTTCTTC. Protein: CARSPATSGRGMLSYNEQFF.

The J gene is TRBJ1-5, the V gene TRBV28; 10 bases agree with TRBD1. Germline trimming cut 4 bases from V and 0 bases from J; bases unmatched to any gene: 15. From germline, CDR1 is MDHEN and CDR2 SYDVKM. This CDR3 region has 20 residues. This CDR3 reads CASSSLFLGQGHYSNQPQHF. CDR3 coding DNA: TGTGCCAGCAGTTCCCTTTTTTTGGGACAGGGGCATTATAGCAATCAGCCCCAGCATTTT.

V usage is TRBV19 and J usage is TRBJ1-5, with D perhaps TRBD1 (5 bases). This CDR3 has 15 amino acids. The V end lost 1 base, the J end lost 5 bases, and 12 bases lay between the germline ends. Germline V gene data show CDR1 as LNHDA and CDR2 as SQIVND (reference sequence). The CDR3 DNA follows: TGTGCCAGTAGTATAGGCGGCAGGGTCGATCAGCCCCAGCATTTT. Its protein product is CASSIGGRVDQPQHF.

V usage is TRBV10-3 and J usage is TRBJ2-1, with TRBD2 matching 9 bases. The ends lost 5 bases at V and 5 bases at J; junction bases unmatched: 4. Germline V gene sequence: CDR1 ENHRY, CDR2 SYGVKD. The CDR3 has 14 amino acids. CDR3 residues: CAISPSGKDNEQFF. The CDR3 bases are TGTGCCATCAGTCCTAGCGGGAAAGACAATGAGCAGTTCTTC.

This clone occurred many times. J is TRBJ1-1 and V is TRBV19; D remains unclear. CDR1 is LNHDA, CDR2 SQIVND, per germline (reference sequence). Trimming shortened V by 6 bases and J by 1 base, and 6 bases separated the two germline ends. The CDR3 is 12 residues long. CDR3 sequence reads: CASRSWNTEAFF. The CDR3 bases are TGTGCCAGTAGAAGTTGGAACACTGAAGCTTTCTTT.

The chain links TRBV9 to TRBJ1-3, with D possibly TRBD1 on 6 matching bases. Germline V gene sequence: CDR1 SGDLS, CDR2 YYNGEE. This CDR3 contains 15 residues. Trimming removed 0 bases from V and 4 bases from J, with 11 bases in between. The CDR3 DNA follows: TGTGCCAGCAGCGTAGACTCGGGGGCAGGAAACACCATATATTTT. This sequence encodes CASSVDSGAGNTIYF.

The sample holds one count of this clone. The rearrangement uses TRBV5-1 and TRBJ2-1; 7 bases align to TRBD2. The CDR3 totals 18 residues. CDR1 is SGHRS and CDR2 is YFSETQ in the germline V gene. With V trimmed by 4 bases and J by 2 bases, 15 bases remained unmatched. CDR3 residues: CASSVQPGLQQPYNEQFF. The CDR3 DNA reads TGCGCCAGCAGCGTACAGCCGGGACTACAGCAGCCCTACAATGAGCAGTTCTTC.

The rearrangement joins TRBV5-1 to TRBJ2-1; D is possibly TRBD2 (6 bases). The CDR3 is made up of 16 amino acids. Per germline, CDR1 SGHRS and CDR2 YFSETQ. Trimming stripped 3 bases from V and 4 bases from J, with 17 bases between. CDR3 sequence reads: CASSSNPSAAYNEQFF. In nucleotides, the CDR3 is TGCGCCAGCAGCTCAAACCCTAGCGCAGCTTACAATGAGCAGTTCTTC. Complete variable domain (other parts from reference TRBV5-1 and TRBJ2-1): KAGVTQTPRYLIKTRGQQVTLSCSPISGHRSVSWYQQTPGQGLQFLFEYFSETQRNKGNFPGRFSGRQFSNSRSEMNVSTLELGDSALYLCASSSNPSAAYNEQFFGPGTRLTVL.

This clone was seen a few times. The chain joins TRBV7-9 to TRBJ2-5; D is perhaps TRBD1 or TRBD2 (6 bases each). Germline V gives CDR1 SEHNR, CDR2 FQNEAQ (reference sequence). This CDR3 has 15 amino acids. The V and J ends lost 6 bases and 1 base respectively, with 15 bases between them. This CDR3 is CASSSARGVQETQYF. DNA for the CDR3: TGTGCCAGCAGTTCCGCTAGGGGGGTCCAAGAGACCCAGTACTTC.